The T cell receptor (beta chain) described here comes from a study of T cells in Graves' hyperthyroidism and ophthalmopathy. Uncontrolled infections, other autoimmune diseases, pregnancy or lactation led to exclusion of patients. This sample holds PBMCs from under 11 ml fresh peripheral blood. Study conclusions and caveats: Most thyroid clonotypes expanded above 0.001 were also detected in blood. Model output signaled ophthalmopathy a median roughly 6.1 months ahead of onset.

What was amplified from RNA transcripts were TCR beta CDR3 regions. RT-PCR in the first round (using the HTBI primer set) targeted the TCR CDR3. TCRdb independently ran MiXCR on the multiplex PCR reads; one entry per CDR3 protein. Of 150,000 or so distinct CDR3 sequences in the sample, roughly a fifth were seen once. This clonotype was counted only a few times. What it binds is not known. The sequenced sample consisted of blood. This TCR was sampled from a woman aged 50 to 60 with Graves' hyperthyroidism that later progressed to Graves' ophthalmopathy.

Here the CDR3 DNA reads TGCAGTAGACTAGCGGGAGGAGGTGAGCAGTTCTTC. It codes for CSRLAGGGEQFF. The chain employs TRBV29-1 and TRBJ2-1; 13 positions agree with TRBD2. Germline V lookup: CDR1 SQVTM, CDR2 ANQGSEA. CDR3 length: 12 amino acids.